The clone carrying this TCR beta chain was seen more than once but under ten times. The sample originates from a study of blood T cell repertoires in COVID-19. Study in general: Sites across the United States, Italy and Spain contributed samples from acute and convalescent COVID-19.

Libraries were prepared by immunoSEQ multiplex PCR; TCRdb keeps only in-frame clonotypes and omits some of them. Here the sample spans 210,000 or so clones, 88% being singletons. V dropped 8 bases and J dropped 2 bases, with 16 bases sitting between them. The CDR3 length is 15 residues. The germline V gene has CDR1 LNHDA and CDR2 SQIVND (reference sequence). The chain links TRBV19 to TRBJ1-5; D is unclear. The sample comprised peripheral blood. This TCR derives from a woman aged 35 to 49 who had recovered from COVID-19. The CDR3 DNA follows: TGTGCCAGTGCCAGGTTTTCCGAAGGCAATCAGCCCCAGCATTTT. Amino acids: CASARFSEGNQPQHF.